This TCR beta chain was observed in a study of blood T cell repertoires in COVID-19. The overall study: The United States, Italy and Spain provided the acute and convalescent COVID-19 samples. The cDNA or gDNA used as material had been derived from T cells, B-cell-depleted T cells, or PBMCs.

Original handling: Amplifying reference gene primers gave estimates of nucleated cell counts. Sequencing was performed with immunoSEQ multiplex PCR; in TCRdb, only in-frame clones are kept and a portion is missing. The V and J calls and clone size were taken over from that table, and D and trimming were inferred from the DNA. The sample includes 150,000 to 200,000 clones, 65% to 80% of them seen just once. Assignments of participants to cohorts depended upon their own reported clinical history. Between the trimmed V and J ends, which lost 0 bases and 0 bases, there was a span of 6 bases. The CDR3 length is 15 residues. Per germline, CDR1 SGHRS and CDR2 YFSETQ.

The sequence was collected from a woman aged 45-65 years with acute COVID-19. The chain uses TRBV5-1 and TRBJ1-4; no clear D. Sequenced material: PBMCs or T cells enriched from blood (not recorded which). The DNA of the CDR3 is TGCGCCAGCAGCTTGGACGGTGCAACTAATGAAAAACTGTTTTTT. Translating gives CASSLDGATNEKLFF.